This T cell receptor beta chain was captured in a study of shared clonotypes between healthy human individuals. Study-wide results and limits: Rarefaction gave evidence that sorted-subset sequencing remained incomplete despite large depth.

Assay used: immunoSEQ multiplex PCR; TCRdb lists only in-frame clones, some missing. The table includes approximately 700,000 clones, roughly 73% detected once. Comments on this clone: The antigen is undetermined.

V was trimmed by 3 bases and J by 1 base, leaving 9 bases between them. Germline V CDR1 and CDR2: MGHDK, SYGVNS. This CDR3 contains 14 residues. Input material: memory CD4+ T cells sorted from blood. Subset here: CD45RA-negative fraction. The sequence derives from a woman in her 30s in good health. The chain employs TRBV25-1 and TRBJ1-2; no reliable D call. CDR3 coding DNA: TGTGCCAGCAGTGACAGCCGTGATAACTATGGCTACACCTTC. Protein: CASSDSRDNYGYTF.